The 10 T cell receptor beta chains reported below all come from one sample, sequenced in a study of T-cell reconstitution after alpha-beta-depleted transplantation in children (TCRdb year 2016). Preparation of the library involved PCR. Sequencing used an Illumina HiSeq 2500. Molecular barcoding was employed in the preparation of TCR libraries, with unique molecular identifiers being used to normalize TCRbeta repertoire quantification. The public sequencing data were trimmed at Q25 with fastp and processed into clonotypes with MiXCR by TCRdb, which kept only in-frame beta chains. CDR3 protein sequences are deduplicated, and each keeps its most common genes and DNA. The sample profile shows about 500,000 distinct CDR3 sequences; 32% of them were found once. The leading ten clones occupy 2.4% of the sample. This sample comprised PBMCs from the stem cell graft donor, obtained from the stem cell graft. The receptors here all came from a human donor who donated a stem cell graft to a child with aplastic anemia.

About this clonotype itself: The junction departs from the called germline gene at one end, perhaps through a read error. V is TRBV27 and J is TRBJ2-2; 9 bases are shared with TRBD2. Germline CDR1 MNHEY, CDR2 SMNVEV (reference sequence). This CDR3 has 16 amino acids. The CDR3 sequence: CASSFRTSENSGELFF. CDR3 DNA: TGTGCCAGCAGTTTCCGGACTAGCGAGAACTCCGGGGAGCTGTTTTTT.

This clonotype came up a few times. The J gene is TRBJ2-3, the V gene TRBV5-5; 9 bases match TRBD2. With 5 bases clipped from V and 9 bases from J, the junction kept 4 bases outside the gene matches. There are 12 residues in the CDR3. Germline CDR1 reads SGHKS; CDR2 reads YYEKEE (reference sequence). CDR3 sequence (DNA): TGTGCCAGCAGGGCTAGCGGGATGACGCAGTATTTT. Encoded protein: CASRASGMTQYF.

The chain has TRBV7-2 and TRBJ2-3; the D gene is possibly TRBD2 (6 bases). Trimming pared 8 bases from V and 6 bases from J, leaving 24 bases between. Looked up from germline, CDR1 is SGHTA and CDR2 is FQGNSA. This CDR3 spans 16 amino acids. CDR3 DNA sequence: TGTGCCAGCGGAGGTTCGGGGTTCGGGAGATCTGATACGCAGTATTTT. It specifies CASGGSGFGRSDTQYF.

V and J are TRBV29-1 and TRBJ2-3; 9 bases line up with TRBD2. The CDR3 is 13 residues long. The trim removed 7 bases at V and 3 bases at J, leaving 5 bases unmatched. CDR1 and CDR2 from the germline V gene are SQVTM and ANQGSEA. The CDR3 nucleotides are TGCAGCGGTACTGGACTAGCGACAGATACGCAGTATTTT. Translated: CSGTGLATDTQYF.

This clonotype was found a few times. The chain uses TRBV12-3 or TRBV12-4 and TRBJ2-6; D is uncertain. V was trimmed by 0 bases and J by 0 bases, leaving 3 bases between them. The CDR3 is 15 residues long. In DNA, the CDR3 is TGTGCCAGCAGTTTAGCGACCTCTGGGGCCAACGTCCTGACTTTC. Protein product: CASSLATSGANVLTF.

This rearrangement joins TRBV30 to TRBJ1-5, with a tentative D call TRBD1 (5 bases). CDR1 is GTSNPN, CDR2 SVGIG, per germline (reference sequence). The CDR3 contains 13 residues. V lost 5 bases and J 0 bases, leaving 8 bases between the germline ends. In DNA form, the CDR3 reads TGTGCCTGGCAGACAGCTAGCAATCAGCCCCAGCATTTT. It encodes CAWQTASNQPQHF.

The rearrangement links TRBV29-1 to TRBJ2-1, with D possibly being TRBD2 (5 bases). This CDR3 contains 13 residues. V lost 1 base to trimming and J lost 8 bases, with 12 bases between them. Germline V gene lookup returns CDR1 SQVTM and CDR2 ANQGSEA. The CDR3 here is CSVEGKKRDEQFF. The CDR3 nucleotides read TGCAGCGTTGAAGGTAAGAAGAGGGATGAGCAGTTCTTC.

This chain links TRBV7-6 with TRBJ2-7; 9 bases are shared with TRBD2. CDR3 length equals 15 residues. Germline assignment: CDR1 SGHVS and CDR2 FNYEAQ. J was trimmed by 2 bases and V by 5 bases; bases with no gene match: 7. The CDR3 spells CASSAGAGGPYEQYF. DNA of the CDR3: TGTGCCAGCAGCGCCGGTGCGGGAGGGCCCTACGAGCAGTACTTC.

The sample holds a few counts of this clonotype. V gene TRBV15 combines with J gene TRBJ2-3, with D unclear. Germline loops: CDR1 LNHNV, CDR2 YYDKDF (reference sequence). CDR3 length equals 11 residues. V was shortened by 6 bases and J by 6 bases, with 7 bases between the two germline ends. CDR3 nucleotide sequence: TGTGCCACCAGAGAAATGGATACGCAGTATTTT. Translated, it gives CATREMDTQYF.

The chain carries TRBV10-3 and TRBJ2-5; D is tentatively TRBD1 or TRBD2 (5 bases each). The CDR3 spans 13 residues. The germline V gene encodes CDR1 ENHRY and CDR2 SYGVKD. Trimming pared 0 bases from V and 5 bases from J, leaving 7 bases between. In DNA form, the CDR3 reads TGTGCCATCAGTGAGTCTGAGGGGGAGACCCAGTACTTC. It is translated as CAISESEGETQYF.